Below are 17 T cell receptor beta chains sequenced from a single sample in a study of cytomegalovirus exposure and HLA in healthy donors. PCR amplification relied on 60 Vbeta primers (plus 13 Jbeta primers). Method: immunoSEQ multiplex PCR; TCRdb's copy keeps in-frame clones and lacks some. The profile shows approximately 150,000 clones, roughly 87% of them singletons. Sequenced material: PBMCs. The receptors here all came from a woman aged 40 to 55 in good health and CMV-seronegative.

This chain links TRBV7-9 with TRBJ1-5, with D perhaps TRBD1 (5 bases). The CDR3 has 15 residues. V was clipped by 0 bases and J by 2 bases, with 8 bases between them. Germline V gene data show CDR1 as SEHNR and CDR2 as FQNEAQ (reference sequence). CDR3 sequence: CASSLAGAGNQPQHF. In DNA, the CDR3 is TGTGCCAGCAGCTTAGCAGGGGCAGGCAATCAGCCCCAGCATTTT.

The J gene is TRBJ2-5, the V gene TRBV10-3; 10 nucleotides agree with TRBD2. This CDR3 spans 14 amino acids. CDR1 is ENHRY and CDR2 is SYGVKD in the germline V gene. Trimming removed 7 bases from V and 11 bases from J; junction bases left unmatched: 13. In DNA form, the CDR3 reads TGTGCCATCACTTCCGGGACTAGCGTCTTCAAGCAGTACTTC. This encodes CAITSGTSVFKQYF.

This clone was detected only a few times. The rearrangement links TRBV27 to TRBJ1-1; a possible D gene is TRBD1 (5 bases). From germline, CDR1 is MNHEY and CDR2 SMNVEV (reference sequence). Trimming took 4 bases from V and 9 from J, leaving 21 bases between them. This CDR3 contains 15 residues. DNA of the CDR3: TGTGCCAGCAGTTCCCTACAGGATCGTGCTTTTAAAGCTTTCTTT. It is translated as CASSSLQDRAFKAFF.

This sequence joins TRBV5-4 and TRBJ2-5; D not certain. In germline, CDR1 is SGHNT, CDR2 YYREEE (reference sequence). V lost 0 bases and J 0 bases, leaving 6 bases between the germline ends. The CDR3 is made up of 14 amino acids. CDR3 loop: CASSLGGNQETQYF. For the CDR3, the DNA is TGTGCCAGCAGCTTGGGCGGTAACCAAGAGACCCAGTACTTC.

V usage is TRBV7-8 and J usage is TRBJ1-1; D gene ambiguous. The germline V gene encodes CDR1 SGHVS and CDR2 FQNEAQ. This CDR3 is built from 12 residues. Trimming stripped 5 bases from V and 5 bases from J, with 9 bases between. The CDR3 sequence is CASSRTGTEAFF. CDR3 DNA sequence: TGTGCCAGCAGCCGAACGGGGACTGAAGCTTTCTTT.

The chain is built from TRBV30 and TRBJ2-1, with a possible D match to TRBD2 (5 bases). V lost 2 bases and J 3 bases, leaving 11 bases between the germline ends. Germline values: CDR1 GTSNPN, CDR2 SVGIG (reference sequence). This CDR3 contains 14 residues. The DNA of the CDR3 is TGTGCCTGGAGTTCGGAGGCCGACTACAATGAGCAGTTCTTC. Its translation: CAWSSEADYNEQFF.

V gene TRBV27 combines with J gene TRBJ2-7; D remains unclear. Germline V lookup: CDR1 MNHEY, CDR2 SMNVEV (reference sequence). The germline V and J ends were trimmed by 7 bases and 3 bases, with 7 bases remaining between them. The CDR3 extends over 11 amino acids. This CDR3 is CASKSNYEQYF. DNA of the CDR3: TGTGCCAGCAAGTCTAACTACGAGCAGTACTTC.

This clone was counted between two and nine times. The J gene is TRBJ2-5, the V gene TRBV4-3, with D possibly TRBD2 on 5 matching bases. This CDR3 spans 13 amino acids. Looked up from germline, CDR1 is LGHNA and CDR2 is YSLEER. Deletions cut 4 bases from V and 2 bases from J, with 8 bases between. DNA for the CDR3: TGCGCCAGCAGCCCTCGGACTCAAGAGACCCAGTACTTC. Amino acid sequence: CASSPRTQETQYF.

The rearrangement uses TRBV11-1 and TRBJ1-1, with D maybe TRBD1 (6 bases). The CDR3 totals 15 residues. Germline V gene lookup returns CDR1 SGHAT and CDR2 FQDESV (reference sequence). Trimming cost V 1 base and J 6 bases, with 15 bases left between them. DNA for the CDR3: TGTGCCAGCAGCTTAGGCCCCGGCAGGGGAGCTGAAGCTTTCTTT. Translating it yields CASSLGPGRGAEAFF.

The chain is built from TRBV5-8 and TRBJ2-1, with 8 bases that match TRBD2. The CDR3 totals 16 residues. Germline V gives CDR1 SGHTS, CDR2 YDEGEE. V shed 4 bases and J 10 bases; nucleotides not matched to a gene: 16. CDR3 sequence reads: CASSPGGLALVGEQFF. The CDR3 DNA reads as TGTGCCAGCAGCCCGGGGGGGCTAGCGCTGGTGGGGGAGCAGTTCTTC.

The chain recombines TRBV19 with TRBJ1-2; 7 nucleotides line up with TRBD1. CDR3 length equals 15 residues. V gave up 4 bases and J gave up 0 bases; unmatched junction bases: 5. Germline V gene lookup returns CDR1 LNHDA and CDR2 SQIVND (reference sequence). CDR3 loop: CASSKAGTANYGYTF. In nucleotides, the CDR3 is TGTGCCAGTAGTAAAGCCGGGACAGCTAACTATGGCTACACCTTC. Variable domain in full (rest from reference TRBV19 and TRBJ1-2): DGGITQSPKYLFRKEGQNVTLSCEQNLNHDAMYWYRQDPGQGLRLIYYSQIVNDFQKGDIAEGYSVSREKKESFPLTVTSAQKNPTAFYLCASSKAGTANYGYTFGSGTRLTVV.

The chain recombines TRBV28 with TRBJ2-1; 8 bases match TRBD1. The CDR3 spans 19 residues. CDR1 and CDR2 from the germline V gene are MDHEN and SYDVKM. V lost 4 bases to trimming and J lost 5 bases; unmatched junction nucleotides: 19. The CDR3 sequence is CASSSLGQGDPQRDNEQFF. CDR3 DNA sequence: TGTGCCAGCAGTTCGCTCGGACAGGGTGACCCGCAGAGGGACAATGAGCAGTTCTTC.

V is TRBV19 and J is TRBJ1-5, with D possibly TRBD1 on 6 matching bases. The CDR3 spans 13 residues. Trimming took off 6 bases at V and 5 bases at J, with 11 bases between the two ends. Per the germline V gene, CDR1 is LNHDA and CDR2 is SQIVND (reference sequence). The CDR3 region is CASRRTAHQPQHF. The CDR3 DNA follows: TGTGCCAGTAGACGGACAGCGCATCAGCCCCAGCATTTT.

This clone was seen a handful of times. Here the CDR3 reads CASSSYRGTGQPQHF. CDR3 DNA sequence: TGTGCCAGCAGCTCATACAGGGGAACCGGTCAGCCCCAGCATTTT. The gene calls are TRBV6-1 and TRBJ1-5; the match to TRBD1 covers 7 bases. V shed 6 bases and J 6 bases; nucleotides not matched to a gene: 11. The CDR3 totals 15 residues. Germline assignment: CDR1 MNHNS and CDR2 SASEGT.

CDR3 amino acids: CASSLWDSLSSYEQYF. CDR3 sequence (DNA): TGTGCCAGCAGTTTATGGGACTCTTTGAGCTCCTACGAGCAGTACTTC. The chain is built from TRBV28 and TRBJ2-7; D is perhaps TRBD2 (5 bases). The CDR3 length is 16 residues. Germline CDR1 MDHEN, CDR2 SYDVKM. Trimming shortened V by 0 bases and J by 0 bases, and 12 bases separated the two germline ends.

The chain joins TRBV10-1 to TRBJ2-2, with TRBD1 as a possible D gene (6 bases). The CDR3 runs 19 residues. From germline, CDR1 is WNHNN and CDR2 SYGVQD (reference sequence). V was trimmed by 8 bases and J by 0 bases, leaving 25 bases between them. CDR3 sequence (DNA): TGCGCCAGCCCCTGGTCCCTCGAGTTGGACAGCCCGAACACCGGGGAGCTGTTTTTT. Translating it yields CASPWSLELDSPNTGELFF.

The chain combines TRBV4-2 with TRBJ2-3; TRBD2 might be the D (5 bases). This CDR3 is 14 amino acids long. V was shortened by 2 bases and J by 5 bases, with 11 bases between the two germline ends. Germline CDR1 and CDR2: LGHNA and YNFKEQ. The CDR3 sequence: CASSQRGKEDTQYF. The CDR3 region has the DNA TGTGCCAGCAGCCAAAGAGGGAAGGAAGATACGCAGTATTTT.